These 11 T cell receptor beta chains were all obtained from the same sample, sequenced in a study of beta chain features in type 1 diabetes. Expressed TCRB transcripts were sequenced, since all the RNA that had been isolated was reverse transcribed. Measured with immunoSEQ multiplex PCR; TCRdb has only the in-frame clones, and not every one. The sample contains 250,000 to 350,000 clones, around 13% of which appear only once. Sequenced sample: central memory CD4+ T cells from blood. Receptors were obtained from a man younger than 45 in good health.

The rearrangement links TRBV5-6 to TRBJ1-1; D unclear. Germline V gives CDR1 SGHDT, CDR2 YYEEEE. The CDR3 length is 14 residues. The V end lost 5 bases, the J end lost 4 bases, and 15 bases lay between the germline ends. The CDR3 region has the DNA TGTGCCAGCAGGATAAGGGTAATTGGCACTGAAGCTTTCTTT. It specifies CASRIRVIGTEAFF.

Only a few counts were recorded for this clone. This sequence joins TRBV19 and TRBJ2-1; TRBD1 agrees at 9 bases. Trimming removed 5 bases from V and 8 bases from J; junction bases left unmatched: 13. This CDR3 spans 16 amino acids. Per germline, CDR1 LNHDA and CDR2 SQIVND (reference sequence). In nucleotides, the CDR3 is TGTGCCAGTAGTGATCTAACAGGGGGCGCGTTTTATGAGCAGTTCTTC. The encoded protein is CASSDLTGGAFYEQFF.

The CDR3 region is CASSQDRLGVFF. CDR3 sequence (DNA): TGCGCCAGCAGCCAAGACAGGTTAGGAGTGTTCTTC. The chain uses TRBV4-3 and TRBJ2-1; D gene uncertain. There are 12 residues in the CDR3. V lost 0 bases and J 15 bases, leaving 12 bases between the germline ends. Germline V gives CDR1 LGHNA, CDR2 YSLEER.

This clone has a count of ten or more. The chain has TRBV6-5 and TRBJ2-6; D possibly corresponds to TRBD1 (6 bases). Germline V CDR1 and CDR2: MNHEY, SVGAGI. CDR3 size: 15 residues. V was pared by 4 bases and J by 2 bases, with 9 bases between. The CDR3 DNA is TGTGCCAGCAGTTCCCACAGGGCTGGGGCCAACGTCCTGACTTTC. Its translation is CASSSHRAGANVLTF.

This clone appeared a single time. The rearrangement uses TRBV7-2 and TRBJ1-4; unclear D gene. Deletions cut 2 bases from V and 7 bases from J, with 11 bases between. The CDR3 spans 14 residues. CDR1 SGHTA and CDR2 FQGNSA come from the germline V gene. CDR3 coding DNA: TGTGCCAGCAGCTTAAGGTGGTTAAGTGAAAAACTGTTTTTT. Its protein is CASSLRWLSEKLFF.

The chain recombines TRBV2 with TRBJ2-6; the D gene is possibly TRBD1 (5 bases). The germline gives CDR1 SNHLY, CDR2 FYNNEI. This CDR3 has 15 residues. Trimming removed 6 bases at V and 0 bases at J, with 9 bases between. CDR3 amino acids: CASRSGASGANVLTF. CDR3 in DNA: TGTGCCAGCAGGAGTGGGGCCTCTGGGGCCAACGTCCTGACTTTC.

This clone came up many times. The V and J genes are TRBV18 and TRBJ1-4; maybe TRBD1 (5 bases). This CDR3 contains 15 residues. V lost 4 bases and J lost 12, with 21 bases in between. CDR1 is KGHSH, CDR2 LQKENI, per germline. This CDR3 is CASSLRDGTGFELFF. CDR3 bases: TGTGCCAGCTCACTAAGGGACGGGACTGGTTTTGAACTGTTTTTT.

The chain joins TRBV7-2 to TRBJ2-7; possibly TRBD1 or TRBD2 for D (6 bases each). This CDR3 is built from 14 residues. Per germline, CDR1 SGHTA and CDR2 FQGNSA. Trimming cost V 5 bases and J 2 bases, with 13 bases left between them. The CDR3 DNA reads as TGTGCCAGCAGCCCCCCGGGGGCCCCCTACGAGCAGTACGTC. Residues: CASSPPGAPYEQYV.

V usage is TRBV6-1 and J usage is TRBJ2-4; D might be TRBD1 or TRBD2, each matching 6 bases. Per germline, CDR1 MNHNS and CDR2 SASEGT. V was cut by 2 bases and J by 3 bases, with 17 bases left in between. The CDR3 covers 17 residues. CDR3 region: CASSERGQASGKNIQYF. CDR3 DNA sequence: TGTGCCAGCAGTGAACGGGGGCAGGCTAGTGGCAAAAACATTCAGTACTTC.

This rearrangement joins TRBV7-2 to TRBJ1-1; D is unresolved. The ends were cut back, 5 bases at V and 8 bases at J, with 18 bases in the middle. This CDR3 is 14 amino acids long. In germline, CDR1 is SGHTA, CDR2 FQGNSA. CDR3 nucleotides: TGTGCCAGCAGCCAAGAGGCGGACCGGCGAGAAGCTTTCTTT. This codes for CASSQEADRREAFF.

This clone showed up just a few times. The J gene is TRBJ1-4, the V gene TRBV9, with a weak D call TRBD1 (6 bases). This CDR3 is built from 14 residues. Trimming cost V 3 bases and J 4 bases, with 10 bases left between them. Germline V gene data show CDR1 as SGDLS and CDR2 as YYNGEE. CDR3 nucleotide sequence: TGTGCCAGCAGCGCGGACAGCTTTAATGAAAAACTGTTTTTT. Translation: CASSADSFNEKLFF.